This T cell receptor (beta chain) derives from a study of read filtering for tumor transcriptome and immune sequencing. Study observations and caveats: This fraction held mixed bone marrow immune cells after CD138-negative sorting.

Molecular barcoded adaptors covering alpha/delta and beta/gamma chains were used on approximately 400 ng RNA. MiXCR, applied by TCRdb to the reads, yields one record per CDR3 protein. The sample lists roughly 69,000 distinct CDR3 sequences, approximately 13% occurring once. This clonotype came up a few times. Its target is not known. This sequence is one base from a far larger clone and is likely a read error. The sample taken for sequencing was a population of CD138-negative cells sorted from bone marrow. The source is a donor at least 40 years old with multiple myeloma.

The CDR3 reads CASSQDLRNYSEQFF. In DNA form, the CDR3 reads TGTGCCAGCAGCCAAGATTTGCGGAACTACAGTGAGCAGTTCTTC. The chain combines TRBV3-2 with TRBJ2-1. TRBV3-2 is labeled a pseudogene. CDR3 length: 15 amino acids.